Listed below are T cell receptor beta chains from one sample, sequenced in a study of T-cell memory formation after mild COVID-19. Via MiXCR, TCRdb re-called the 5' RACE reads, giving one row per CDR3 protein. The profile covers some 100,000 distinct CDR3 sequences, with 8.5% to 14% appearing a single time and about 40% taken by the ten largest. The sample was PBMCs or a T cell subset sorted from them (not recorded which). These receptor sequences come from a man younger than 35 who had mild COVID-19 (a few samples of this study predate the infection). Cell type and time point are not known. Each CDR3 is given with its conserved first and last residue. Fields, in order: V gene, clone size, J gene, D gene, CDR3 DNA, CDR3 protein. A D gene is named only where the DNA matches it firmly. Clone size is given for some rows only: seen once, a few or many times, or a class if the clone is expanded.

V gene: TRBV6-5
clone size: few
J gene: TRBJ1-1
D gene: NA
CDR3 DNA: TGTGCCAGCAGCGGATTTACAGGGACCCTCTACACTGAAGCTTTCTTT
CDR3 protein: CASSGFTGTLYTEAFF

V gene: TRBV27
clone size: few
J gene: TRBJ2-7
D gene: TRBD1
CDR3 DNA: TGTGCCAGCAGTCCGGGACAGGAGATCTACGAGCAGTACTTC
CDR3 protein: CASSPGQEIYEQYF

V gene: TRBV5-1
clone size: few
J gene: TRBJ1-6
D gene: NA
CDR3 DNA: TGCGCCAGCAGAGGGGGGAGCTCCTATAATTCACCCCTCCACTTT
CDR3 protein: CASRGGSSYNSPLHF

V gene: TRBV27
clone size: NA
J gene: TRBJ2-2
D gene: NA
CDR3 DNA: TGTGCCAGCAGTCCCCCTGGGGCCGGGGAGCTGTTTTTT
CDR3 protein: CASSPPGAGELFF

V gene: TRBV9
clone size: NA
J gene: TRBJ1-4
D gene: NA
CDR3 DNA: TGTGCCAGCAGCACCCAAGGGTTGCTGGATGAAAAACTGTTTTTT
CDR3 protein: CASSTQGLLDEKLFF

V gene: TRBV7-9
clone size: few
J gene: TRBJ1-5
D gene: TRBD1
CDR3 DNA: TGTGCCAGCAGCTTAGCATGGCAGGGGGATCAGCCCCAGCATTTT
CDR3 protein: CASSLAWQGDQPQHF

V gene: TRBV5-1
clone size: NA
J gene: TRBJ1-1
D gene: TRBD1
CDR3 DNA: TGCGCCAGCAGCCCGGGGACAGACAACACTGAAGCTTTCTTT
CDR3 protein: CASSPGTDNTEAFF

V gene: TRBV12-3/TRBV12-4
clone size: many
J gene: TRBJ2-7
D gene: NA
CDR3 DNA: TGTGCCAGCAGTTTAGGGGACACCCCTTGGACCCCTTACGAGCAGTACTTC
CDR3 protein: CASSLGDTPWTPYEQYF

V gene: TRBV29-1
clone size: NA
J gene: TRBJ1-2
D gene: NA
CDR3 DNA: TGCAGCGTTGAATCTTTAGGGCAGGGAATACTCTATGGCTACACCTTC
CDR3 protein: CSVESLGQGILYGYTF

V gene: TRBV19
clone size: few
J gene: TRBJ1-1
D gene: NA
CDR3 DNA: TGTGCCACCGAGAAACAGGGCGTGAACACTGAAGCTTTCTTT
CDR3 protein: CATEKQGVNTEAFF

V gene: TRBV12-3/TRBV12-4
clone size: few
J gene: TRBJ2-3
D gene: TRBD2
CDR3 DNA: TGTGCCAGCAGCCGACTAGCCCAAACGGATACGCAGTATTTT
CDR3 protein: CASSRLAQTDTQYF

V gene: TRBV18
clone size: few
J gene: TRBJ2-1
D gene: TRBD2
CDR3 DNA: TGTGCCAGCTCACCACCCCTAGCGGTCGGGGGTGAGCAGTTCTTC
CDR3 protein: CASSPPLAVGGEQFF

V gene: TRBV27
clone size: NA
J gene: TRBJ1-5
D gene: NA
CDR3 DNA: TGTGCCAGCAGTTTTAAGGCGGATCAGCCCCAGCATTTT
CDR3 protein: CASSFKADQPQHF

V gene: TRBV6-2/TRBV6-3
clone size: few
J gene: TRBJ1-2
D gene: TRBD1
CDR3 DNA: TGTGCCAGCAGTTCCGGGACAGGGAGCCGCTACACCTTC
CDR3 protein: CASSSGTGSRYTF

V gene: TRBV5-1
clone size: few
J gene: TRBJ2-3
D gene: TRBD2
CDR3 DNA: TGCGCCAGCAGCTTGAACGGACAGCGGGGGCCCACAGATACGCAGTATTTT
CDR3 protein: CASSLNGQRGPTDTQYF

V gene: TRBV7-8
clone size: NA
J gene: TRBJ2-1
D gene: NA
CDR3 DNA: TGTGCCAGCAGAATGTTGTCTCAGGGGAGTGATGAGCAGTTCTTC
CDR3 protein: CASRMLSQGSDEQFF

V gene: TRBV7-3
clone size: NA
J gene: TRBJ2-3
D gene: TRBD2
CDR3 DNA: TGTGCCAGCAGCTTAAGTGCGGGAGGGTTCTCAGATACGCAGTATTTT
CDR3 protein: CASSLSAGGFSDTQYF

V gene: TRBV9
clone size: NA
J gene: TRBJ1-2
D gene: NA
CDR3 DNA: TGTGCCAGCAGCGCGAGGGGGGGGACCCCCTATGGCTACACCTTC
CDR3 protein: CASSARGGTPYGYTF

V gene: TRBV5-5
clone size: few
J gene: TRBJ2-5
D gene: TRBD2
CDR3 DNA: TGTGCCAGCAGGATGAGCGGGAAACAAGAGACCCAGTACTTC
CDR3 protein: CASRMSGKQETQYF

V gene: TRBV29-1
clone size: many
J gene: TRBJ2-1
D gene: NA
CDR3 DNA: TGCAGCGGAGTTGAGGGTTATGAGCAGTTCTTC
CDR3 protein: CSGVEGYEQFF

V gene: TRBV7-9
clone size: NA
J gene: TRBJ1-1
D gene: NA
CDR3 DNA: TGTGCCAGCAGCGAGGGGGGGAAGGGAGCTTTCTTT
CDR3 protein: CASSEGGKGAFF

V gene: TRBV10-3
clone size: few
J gene: TRBJ2-1
D gene: NA
CDR3 DNA: TGTGCCTCCCTAGGACAGAGCTCCTACAATGAGCAGTTCTTC
CDR3 protein: CASLGQSSYNEQFF

V gene: TRBV7-9
clone size: many
J gene: TRBJ2-7
D gene: TRBD1
CDR3 DNA: TGTGCCAGCACACCAACCCTTACGGGACAGGGCTACGAGCAGTACTTC
CDR3 protein: CASTPTLTGQGYEQYF

V gene: TRBV6-5
clone size: NA
J gene: TRBJ2-1
D gene: TRBD2
CDR3 DNA: TGTGCCAGCAGTTACCCCTCGACGGGGGGTAGCTCCTACAATGAGCAGTTCTTC
CDR3 protein: CASSYPSTGGSSYNEQFF

V gene: TRBV15
clone size: NA
J gene: TRBJ2-2
D gene: TRBD2
CDR3 DNA: TGTGCCACCAGCAGAGATAAGACTAGCGGGTTGACCGGGGAGCTGTTTTTT
CDR3 protein: CATSRDKTSGLTGELFF

V gene: TRBV15
clone size: few
J gene: TRBJ2-3
D gene: TRBD2
CDR3 DNA: TGTGCCACCAGCGGACTAGCCTCCAGCACAGATACGCAGTATTTT
CDR3 protein: CATSGLASSTDTQYF

V gene: TRBV7-8
clone size: few
J gene: TRBJ2-3
D gene: NA
CDR3 DNA: TGTGCCAGCAGCTTAATGAAGGATACGCAGTATTTT
CDR3 protein: CASSLMKDTQYF

V gene: TRBV5-1
clone size: NA
J gene: TRBJ2-1
D gene: TRBD2
CDR3 DNA: TGCGCCAGCAGTTGGGCGGGGGGGCAAAATGAGCAGTTCTTC
CDR3 protein: CASSWAGGQNEQFF

V gene: TRBV5-1
clone size: NA
J gene: TRBJ2-5
D gene: NA
CDR3 DNA: TGCGCCAGCAGCTTGGGGGTGTTCGAGACCCAGTACTTC
CDR3 protein: CASSLGVFETQYF

V gene: TRBV7-9
clone size: few
J gene: TRBJ2-3
D gene: TRBD1
CDR3 DNA: TGTGCCAGCAGCCCGGTGAGGACAGGGGGTTCAGATACGCAGTATTTT
CDR3 protein: CASSPVRTGGSDTQYF

V gene: TRBV15
clone size: NA
J gene: TRBJ1-2
D gene: NA
CDR3 DNA: TGTGCCACCAGCAGCCTTGGGCCAGGGAGTGGCTACACCTTC
CDR3 protein: CATSSLGPGSGYTF

V gene: TRBV10-3
clone size: NA
J gene: TRBJ2-2
D gene: NA
CDR3 DNA: TGTGCCGTTGGGACGGCGAACACCGGGGAGCTGTTTTTT
CDR3 protein: CAVGTANTGELFF

V gene: TRBV7-2
clone size: few
J gene: TRBJ1-2
D gene: NA
CDR3 DNA: TGTGCCAGCAGCTTAGTGGGCGGAGAAACTGAAGGTGGCTACACCTTC
CDR3 protein: CASSLVGGETEGGYTF

V gene: TRBV11-2
clone size: few
J gene: TRBJ2-3
D gene: TRBD2
CDR3 DNA: TGTGCCAGCAGCTTTCCGGGGACTAGCGGGGGTGGAGCAGATACGCAGTATTTT
CDR3 protein: CASSFPGTSGGGADTQYF

V gene: TRBV12-5
clone size: many
J gene: TRBJ2-1
D gene: TRBD1
CDR3 DNA: TGTGCTAGTGGTACCGGGACAGGGGTCCATGAGCAGTTCTTC
CDR3 protein: CASGTGTGVHEQFF

V gene: TRBV7-9
clone size: few
J gene: TRBJ1-2
D gene: NA
CDR3 DNA: TGTGCCAGCAGCTCCTCCTCTTATGGCTACACCTTC
CDR3 protein: CASSSSSYGYTF

V gene: TRBV4-2
clone size: NA
J gene: TRBJ1-2
D gene: NA
CDR3 DNA: TGTGCCAGCAGACAAGAAGGGGGCTACACCTTC
CDR3 protein: CASRQEGGYTF

V gene: TRBV4-3
clone size: few
J gene: TRBJ1-1
D gene: TRBD1
CDR3 DNA: TGCGCCAGCAGCTGGGGGACAGGGCGAACTGAAGCTTTCTTT
CDR3 protein: CASSWGTGRTEAFF

V gene: TRBV5-1
clone size: NA
J gene: TRBJ2-3
D gene: TRBD1
CDR3 DNA: TGCGCCAGCAGCGTACTACAGGGGACAAGCACAGATACGCAGTATTTT
CDR3 protein: CASSVLQGTSTDTQYF

V gene: TRBV7-9
clone size: many
J gene: TRBJ2-7
D gene: TRBD1
CDR3 DNA: TGTGCCAGCAGCCCAGGGACAGGGAAACCCGAGCAGTACTTC
CDR3 protein: CASSPGTGKPEQYF

V gene: TRBV5-4
clone size: many
J gene: TRBJ2-1
D gene: TRBD2
CDR3 DNA: TGTGCCAGCAGCTTGGAGGTCGGGGGGGCGGATGAGCAGTTCTTC
CDR3 protein: CASSLEVGGADEQFF

V gene: TRBV5-4
clone size: NA
J gene: TRBJ2-1
D gene: NA
CDR3 DNA: TGTGCCAGCAGCTTGGGTGCGCCCAGCTCCTACAATGAGCAGTTCTTC
CDR3 protein: CASSLGAPSSYNEQFF

V gene: TRBV20-1
clone size: few
J gene: TRBJ1-4
D gene: TRBD1
CDR3 DNA: TGCAGTGCTGGGGACAGAGACCAGGCTAATGAAAAACTGTTTTTT
CDR3 protein: CSAGDRDQANEKLFF

V gene: TRBV6-6
clone size: NA
J gene: TRBJ2-7
D gene: NA
CDR3 DNA: TGTGCCAGCAGTTACGGGATCTACGAGCAGTACTTC
CDR3 protein: CASSYGIYEQYF

V gene: TRBV20-1
clone size: few
J gene: TRBJ2-3
D gene: TRBD2
CDR3 DNA: TGCAGTGCTCCCGGGACTAGACCAGATACGCAGTATTTT
CDR3 protein: CSAPGTRPDTQYF